These 9 T cell receptor beta chains originate from one sample sequenced in a study of blood T cell repertoires in COVID-19 (dated by TCRdb to the early 2020s). The library was obtained by the immunoSEQ multiplex PCR assay. The table comes from immuneACCESS by way of TCRdb, which keeps in-frame sequences with V and J called. Part of the clones is missing from these tables; in studies checked, under half for an unresolved V gene and the rest for unknown reasons. This sample gives nearly 50,000 clones in total; 85% to 90% of them show up just once. The ten largest clones capture less than 6.5% of the sample. The sequenced sample consisted of peripheral blood. Every receptor here comes from a woman aged 55-70 years with acute or convalescent COVID-19.

The chain has TRBV2 and TRBJ1-4, with 7 positions matching TRBD1. The germline V gene encodes CDR1 SNHLY and CDR2 FYNNEI. The CDR3 has 15 amino acids. With 6 bases clipped from V and 2 bases from J, the junction kept 6 bases outside the gene matches. The CDR3 DNA follows: TGTGCCAGCAGCACCTCACAGGGGACTAATGAAAAACTGTTTTTT. Protein product: CASSTSQGTNEKLFF.

The chain has TRBV30 and TRBJ2-5, with D perhaps matching TRBD1 (6 bases). Trimming shortened V by 0 bases and J by 1 base, and 12 bases separated the two germline ends. Germline CDR1 GTSNPN, CDR2 SVGIG (reference sequence). The CDR3 spans 15 residues. The CDR3 region is CAWSVQQGLQETQYF. In DNA form, the CDR3 reads TGTGCCTGGAGTGTACAACAGGGCCTCCAAGAGACCCAGTACTTC.

The chain carries TRBV5-4 and TRBJ1-4; tentative D call: TRBD1 (6 bases). The length of the CDR3 is 17 residues. V dropped 4 bases and J dropped 0 bases, with 16 bases sitting between them. Germline V gives CDR1 SGHNT, CDR2 YYREEE (reference sequence). CDR3 sequence reads: CASSTRTVSATNEKLFF. CDR3 in DNA: TGTGCCAGCAGCACTCGGACAGTCTCCGCAACTAATGAAAAACTGTTTTTT.

This clone was detected a few times. The rearrangement joins TRBV15 to TRBJ1-3; maybe TRBD1 (5 bases). Germline CDR1 and CDR2: LNHNV and YYDKDF (reference sequence). Trimming pared 3 bases from V and 2 bases from J, leaving 17 bases between. The CDR3 covers 17 residues. The CDR3 sequence: CATSSDQGNYPGNTIYF. Written as DNA, the CDR3 is TGTGCCACCAGCAGCGACCAGGGAAACTACCCTGGAAACACCATATATTTT.

This CDR3 reads CASSPLDQGDTEAFF. CDR3 bases: TGTGCCAGCAGCCCCCTTGACCAGGGCGACACTGAAGCTTTCTTT. This sequence joins TRBV4-2 and TRBJ1-1; a possible D gene is TRBD1 (5 bases). The germline CDR1 and CDR2 sequences are LGHNA and YNFKEQ. The CDR3 contains 15 residues. Trimming cost V 4 bases and J 3 bases, with 15 bases left between them.

The chain joins TRBV2 to TRBJ1-2; TRBD1 aligns across 8 bases. Germline V gives CDR1 SNHLY, CDR2 FYNNEI. With 6 bases clipped from V and 5 bases from J, the junction kept 8 bases outside the gene matches. CDR3 length: 14 residues. CDR3 DNA: TGTGCCAGCAGGGTGGACAGGGTGGCGTATGGCTACACCTTC. It specifies CASRVDRVAYGYTF.

The rearrangement links TRBV30 to TRBJ2-3; D gene ambiguous. This CDR3 has 13 amino acids. V lost 2 bases, J lost 2 bases, and 8 bases lay in between. Germline V CDR1 and CDR2: GTSNPN, SVGIG (reference sequence). This chain's CDR3 is CAWSLGNTDTQYF. The CDR3 DNA reads TGTGCCTGGAGTCTGGGCAACACAGATACGCAGTATTTT.

This clone has a single count. The chain couples TRBV5-1 to TRBJ2-6; TRBD2 aligns across 14 bases. The germline CDR1 and CDR2 sequences are SGHRS and YFSETQ. CDR3 size: 18 residues. Trimming removed 5 bases from V and 3 bases from J; junction bases left unmatched: 7. The CDR3 DNA sequence: TGCGCCAGCAGACCGGGACTAGCGGGAGTAGGTGGGGCCAACGTCCTGACTTTC. Its protein product is CASRPGLAGVGGANVLTF.

This clone appeared a single time. The chain has TRBV11-2 and TRBJ2-1, with TRBD2 identical over 7 bases. The CDR3 runs to 15 residues. J was trimmed by 4 bases and V by 6 bases; bases with no gene match: 9. Germline CDR1 and CDR2: SGHAT and FQNNGV. The CDR3: CASRSFGRRYNEQFF. In DNA, the CDR3 is TGTGCCAGCAGGTCATTCGGGAGGAGGTACAATGAGCAGTTCTTC.